Below are 15 T cell receptor beta chains sequenced from a single sample in a study of early T cells in non-severe SARS-CoV-2 infection. Each CDR3 protein is one row after TCRdb ran MiXCR on the 5' RACE reads. This table holds 20,000 to 30,000 distinct CDR3 sequences, under 5% found once. The sequenced sample was whole blood. All receptors come from an adult who was a healthcare worker with PCR-confirmed SARS-CoV-2 infection or an uninfected control (not recorded which).

This clonotype has only a few counts. The chain combines TRBV19 with TRBJ1-4; D is uncertain. This CDR3 contains 15 residues. V shed 5 bases and J shed 0 bases, with 10 bases lying between them. Looked up from germline, CDR1 is LNHDA and CDR2 is SQIVND (reference sequence). CDR3: CASSPHGATNEKLFF. Here the CDR3 DNA reads TGTGCCAGTAGTCCTCACGGTGCAACTAATGAAAAACTGTTTTTT.

The chain is built from TRBV20-1 and TRBJ2-5; tentatively, D is TRBD1 (5 bases). Germline CDR1 is DFQATT and CDR2 is SNEGSKA (reference sequence). This CDR3 is 13 amino acids long. Trimming pared 5 bases from V and 4 bases from J, leaving 14 bases between. CDR3 amino acids: CSAAGSTGETQYF. The CDR3 DNA reads as TGCAGTGCTGCCGGGTCAACAGGAGAGACCCAGTACTTC.

At least ten counts were recorded for this clonotype. V and J are TRBV2 and TRBJ2-2, with D perhaps matching TRBD2 (5 bases). Germline-derived CDR1 and CDR2 are SNHLY and FYNNEI. V was pared by 4 bases and J by 5 bases, with 11 bases between. The CDR3 has 14 amino acids. For the CDR3, the DNA is TGTGCCAGCAGTGGTTACCGAGGGACCGGGGAGCTGTTTTTT. Amino acid sequence: CASSGYRGTGELFF.

At least ten counts were recorded for this clonotype. The V and J genes are TRBV12-3 or TRBV12-4 and TRBJ2-3; D not certain. Trimming cost V 5 bases and J 4 bases, with 16 bases left between them. The CDR3 is 15 residues long. CDR3 protein: CASSHQPLLADTQYF. CDR3 bases: TGTGCCAGCAGTCACCAACCTCTGCTGGCAGATACGCAGTATTTT.

There are a few counts of this clonotype. The CDR3 reads CASSMVALSANYGYTF. In DNA form, the CDR3 reads TGTGCCAGTAGTATGGTGGCCCTCTCGGCTAACTATGGCTACACCTTC. This chain connects TRBV19 to TRBJ1-2, with D unresolved. Looked up from germline, CDR1 is LNHDA and CDR2 is SQIVND (reference sequence). V was shortened by 3 bases and J by 0 bases, with 14 bases between the two germline ends. The CDR3 has 16 residues. Full variable domain (remainder filled in from reference TRBV19 and TRBJ1-2): DGGITQSPKYLFRKEGQNVTLSCEQNLNHDAMYWYRQDPGQGLRLIYYSQIVNDFQKGDIAEGYSVSREKKESFPLTVTSAQKNPTAFYLCASSMVALSANYGYTFGSGTRLTVV.

V usage is TRBV7-2 and J usage is TRBJ1-1; perhaps TRBD1 as D (5 bases). Trimming removed 5 bases at V and 1 base at J, with 11 bases between. The germline V gene encodes CDR1 SGHTA and CDR2 FQGNSA. CDR3 size: 14 residues. The CDR3 sequence: CASSRGSRNTEAFF. The CDR3 region has the DNA TGTGCCAGCAGCAGGGGTAGTAGGAACACTGAAGCTTTCTTT.

The table lists this clonotype with many counts. V is TRBV12-3 or TRBV12-4 and J is TRBJ2-6, with unresolved D. Between the trimmed V and J ends, which lost 4 bases and 7 bases, there was a span of 8 bases. This CDR3 has 13 residues. CDR3 amino acids: CASSSSPANVLTF. CDR3 nucleotides: TGTGCCAGCAGTTCCTCTCCCGCCAACGTCCTGACTTTC.

This clonotype has a count of ten or more. The chain combines TRBV5-8 with TRBJ1-5; weak D call: TRBD1 (6 bases). In germline, CDR1 is SGHTS, CDR2 YDEGEE. This CDR3 is 16 amino acids long. Trimming stripped 5 bases from V and 1 base from J, with 16 bases between. CDR3 coding DNA: TGTGCCAGCAGTCATAAAGGGGGAGGCAGCAATCAGCCCCAGCATTTT. Encoded protein: CASSHKGGGSNQPQHF.

This clonotype showed up many times. The rearrangement links TRBV19 to TRBJ2-5, with D unclear. CDR3 length: 13 residues. Germline lookup yields CDR1 LNHDA and CDR2 SQIVND (reference sequence). The germline V and J ends were trimmed by 6 bases and 1 base, with 9 bases remaining between them. The CDR3 spells CASRGRSQETQYF. Here the CDR3 DNA reads TGTGCCAGTAGAGGCAGGAGCCAAGAGACCCAGTACTTC.

In this sample, this clonotype turned up many times. The chain links TRBV25-1 to TRBJ2-2; D uncertain. The length of the CDR3 is 15 residues. V shed 1 base and J shed 5 bases, with 11 bases lying between them. Germline CDR1 is MGHDK and CDR2 is SYGVNS. The CDR3 sequence: CASSELTTSTGELFF. CDR3 coding DNA: TGTGCCAGCAGTGAATTGACGACCTCGACCGGGGAGCTGTTTTTT.

In this sample, this clonotype turned up many times. The chain uses TRBV30 and TRBJ2-3; D gene unclear. Trimming cost V 0 bases and J 5 bases, with 3 bases left between them. Germline CDR1 reads GTSNPN; CDR2 reads SVGIG (reference sequence). This CDR3 is built from 11 residues. CDR3 sequence (DNA): TGTGCCTGGAGTGTAATAGATACGCAGTATTTT. This gives the protein CAWSVIDTQYF. The whole variable domain, filled in from reference TRBV30 and TRBJ2-3, reads SQTIHQWPATLVQPVGSPLSLECTVEGTSNPNLYWYRQAAGRGLQLLFYSVGIGQISSEVPQNLSASRPQDRQFILSSKKLLLSDSGFYLCAWSVIDTQYFGPGTRLTVL.

Many counts were recorded for this clonotype. The rearrangement joins TRBV27 to TRBJ2-7; possible D gene TRBD2, 6 bases. There are 16 residues in the CDR3. Germline V lookup: CDR1 MNHEY, CDR2 SMNVEV (reference sequence). The V gene lost 3 bases and the J gene lost 2 bases, with 17 bases spanning the gap. In DNA form, the CDR3 reads TGTGCCAGCAGTTTTCTCGTGTCCCGCGGGACCTACGAGCAGTACTTC. It is translated as CASSFLVSRGTYEQYF.

This clonotype appeared many times. The chain links TRBV29-1 to TRBJ2-3; 13 bases are shared with TRBD2. The CDR3 length is 15 residues. CDR1 and CDR2 (germline): SQVTM, ANQGSEA. After removal of 1 base from V and 3 bases from J, the junction contained 1 base not matched to a gene. The CDR3 reads CSVEGTSGGTDTQYF. CDR3 sequence (DNA): TGCAGCGTTGAAGGGACTAGCGGGGGAACAGATACGCAGTATTTT.

This clonotype was detected many times. CDR3 protein: CASSSGLAQETQYF. DNA for the CDR3: TGTGCCAGCAGCTCCGGACTAGCACAAGAGACCCAGTACTTC. The chain uses TRBV7-2 and TRBJ2-5; 8 positions agree with TRBD2. The junction had 3 bases not matched to a gene; V was cut back by 4 bases and J by 2 bases. This CDR3 region has 14 residues. Germline CDR1 reads SGHTA; CDR2 reads FQGNSA.

A few counts support this clonotype. The chain employs TRBV29-1 and TRBJ1-1; D is unresolved. The V gene's germline CDR1 is SQVTM and CDR2 ANQGSEA. The CDR3 is 13 amino acids. Trimming cost V 3 bases and J 1 base, with 9 bases left between them. The CDR3 DNA reads TGCAGCGTTGAGCGGACCAAGAACACTGAAGCTTTCTTT. Translation: CSVERTKNTEAFF.